These 31 T cell receptor beta chains came from one sample sequenced in a study of siplizumab effects on memory and regulatory T cells. TCRdb keeps only in-frame clones here, not all; method: immunoSEQ multiplex PCR. The sample consists of more than 95,000 clones, around 94% of them appearing once. Source material: non-Treg CD4+ T cells sorted from blood. The receptors shown here come from a human donor in good health.

The chain has TRBV5-1 and TRBJ2-2; the D gene is possibly TRBD2 (5 bases). Germline CDR1 and CDR2: SGHRS and YFSETQ. V was clipped by 4 bases and J by 0 bases, with 7 bases between them. The CDR3 consists of 14 residues. The CDR3 DNA is TGCGCCAGCAGCAGCGGACCGAACACCGGGGAGCTGTTTTTT. It yields the protein CASSSGPNTGELFF.

The J gene is TRBJ2-5, the V gene TRBV14; unclear D gene. The CDR3 is 15 residues long. Germline V CDR1 and CDR2: SGHDN, FVKESK. V lost 0 bases and J 5 bases, leaving 13 bases between the germline ends. The CDR3, as DNA: TGTGCCAGCAGCCAAGATCGGACCGGCGTGGAGACCCAGTACTTC. Its protein is CASSQDRTGVETQYF.

V usage is TRBV7-2 and J usage is TRBJ2-3, with 7 bases lining up with TRBD2. Germline CDR1 reads SGHTA; CDR2 reads FQGNSA. The V and J ends lost 4 bases and 2 bases, in that order; junction bases with no gene match: 9. CDR3 size: 16 residues. DNA for the CDR3: TGTGCCAGCAGCTCACGGGACTACCCGTCCACAGATACGCAGTATTTT. Amino acids: CASSSRDYPSTDTQYF.

The rearrangement uses TRBV5-4 and TRBJ1-5; 8 positions match TRBD1. CDR3 size: 15 residues. The V gene's germline CDR1 is SGHNT and CDR2 YYREEE (reference sequence). V was clipped by 5 bases and J by 6 bases; unmatched bases: 10. Written as DNA, the CDR3 is TGTGCCAGCAGTTCGGACAGGGAAAGTGCTCAGCCCCAGCATTTT. This gives the protein CASSSDRESAQPQHF.

This sequence joins TRBV6-6 and TRBJ2-7; no clear D. CDR1 is MNHNY, CDR2 SVGAGI, per germline (reference sequence). This CDR3 spans 11 amino acids. The ends were cut back, 6 bases at V and 7 bases at J, with 10 bases in the middle. The CDR3 region has the DNA TGTGCCAGCAGCCCTCAGGAGGAGCAGTACTTC. This codes for CASSPQEEQYF.

V is TRBV30 and J is TRBJ1-3; D possibly corresponds to TRBD1 (5 bases). Germline V gene sequence: CDR1 GTSNPN, CDR2 SVGIG (reference sequence). This CDR3 spans 12 amino acids. Trimming stripped 5 bases from V and 6 bases from J, with 11 bases between. The CDR3 DNA follows: TGTGCCTGGGGGGCGCTGCTAAACACCATATATTTT. Translating gives CAWGALLNTIYF.

This rearrangement joins TRBV5-1 to TRBJ2-2; the D is unclear. Trimming left V 6 bases short and J 0 bases short, with 9 bases between. CDR1 is SGHRS, CDR2 YFSETQ, per germline. This CDR3 comprises 14 residues. The CDR3 region is CASKVRTNTGELFF. CDR3 bases: TGCGCCAGCAAGGTACGGACGAACACCGGGGAGCTGTTTTTT.

The rearrangement joins TRBV30 to TRBJ1-4; no clear D gene. V was cut by 0 bases and J by 7 bases, with 3 bases left in between. The CDR3 loop spans 11 amino acids. In germline, CDR1 is GTSNPN, CDR2 SVGIG (reference sequence). CDR3 protein: CAWSVTEKLFF. CDR3 DNA sequence: TGTGCCTGGAGTGTAACTGAAAAACTGTTTTTT.

This clone came up a few times. The CDR3 loop is CASSDLTRDLGYTF. The CDR3 DNA reads as TGCGCCAGCAGTGATTTAACCCGGGATCTTGGCTACACCTTC. The V call is TRBV10-1, the J call TRBJ1-2; D not certain. With 3 bases removed from V and 7 bases from J, the gap between germline ends came to 15 bases. CDR1 is WNHNN, CDR2 SYGVQD, per germline (reference sequence). The CDR3 sequence is 14 residues long.

The chain carries TRBV9 and TRBJ2-2; D remains unclear. The CDR3 loop spans 15 amino acids. The V end lost 0 bases, the J end lost 3 bases, and 9 bases lay between the germline ends. Germline V lookup: CDR1 SGDLS, CDR2 YYNGEE. The CDR3 DNA follows: TGTGCCAGCAGCGTAGGGCGGCCCGACACCGGGGAGCTGTTTTTT. The encoded protein is CASSVGRPDTGELFF.

The V and J genes are TRBV29-1 and TRBJ1-1; D unresolved. The germline gives CDR1 SQVTM, CDR2 ANQGSEA. The CDR3 is 11 residues long. The ends were cut back, 5 bases at V and 6 bases at J, with 10 bases in the middle. CDR3 sequence: CSVFDLPEAFF. In DNA, the CDR3 is TGCAGCGTTTTCGATTTGCCTGAAGCTTTCTTT.

This chain links TRBV27 with TRBJ1-2; 8 bases are a match to TRBD1. The J segment lost 3 bases and the V segment lost 1 base, leaving 7 bases of the junction unmatched. CDR1 MNHEY and CDR2 SMNVEV come from the germline V gene (reference sequence). The CDR3 has 16 residues. Here the CDR3 DNA reads TGTGCCAGCAGTTTATTTTGGCAGGGGGCCGACTATGGCTACACCTTC. It encodes CASSLFWQGADYGYTF.

This rearrangement joins TRBV2 to TRBJ2-2; 8 bases match TRBD2. The CDR3 runs to 15 residues. The germline CDR1 and CDR2 sequences are SNHLY and FYNNEI. The V gene end was trimmed by 8 bases and the J gene end by 1 base; junction bases not matched to a gene: 6. The DNA for the CDR3 is TGTGCCAGCCGGATAGCGGGGTTGAACACCGGGGAGCTGTTTTTT. Translation: CASRIAGLNTGELFF.

This chain links TRBV2 with TRBJ2-3; D uncertain. CDR3 length: 13 residues. Germline V lookup: CDR1 SNHLY, CDR2 FYNNEI. V lost 8 bases and J lost 2, with 11 bases in between. In DNA form, the CDR3 reads TGTGCCAGCTATTACACCTCCACAGATACGCAGTATTTT. The encoded protein is CASYYTSTDTQYF. The variable domain in full, with the rest retrieved from reference TRBV2 and TRBJ2-3, is EPEVTQTPSHQVTQMGQEVILRCVPISNHLYFYWYRQILGQKVEFLVSFYNNEISEKSEIFDDQFSVERPDGSNFTLKIRSTKLEDSAMYFCASYYTSTDTQYFGPGTRLTVL.

The chain joins TRBV10-3 to TRBJ1-3; D call uncertain. The CDR3 spans 15 residues. From germline, CDR1 is ENHRY and CDR2 SYGVKD. Trimming cost V 6 bases and J 1 base, with 13 bases left between them. In DNA, the CDR3 is TGTGCCATCAGCAACAAGGCTGGGTCTGGAAACACCATATATTTT. Encoded protein: CAISNKAGSGNTIYF.

For the CDR3, the DNA is TGTGCCAGCAGTGAATCGCCGGATGGCTACACCTTC. Its translation: CASSESPDGYTF. The J gene is TRBJ1-2, the V gene TRBV2; D uncertain. CDR3 size: 12 residues. V was clipped by 2 bases and J by 6 bases, with 7 bases between them. Germline V lookup: CDR1 SNHLY, CDR2 FYNNEI.

This chain links TRBV7-8 with TRBJ2-7; D is perhaps TRBD1 (5 bases). The CDR3 sequence is 16 residues long. V was pared by 1 base and J by 0 bases, with 13 bases between. Germline lookup yields CDR1 SGHVS and CDR2 FQNEAQ. CDR3 coding DNA: TGTGCCAGCAGCTTAGTTTTAGGACACTTCTCCTACGAGCAGTACTTC. Translation gives CASSLVLGHFSYEQYF.

The rearrangement links TRBV6-1 to TRBJ2-2; D remains ambiguous. Germline V gene data show CDR1 as MNHNS and CDR2 as SASEGT. The V gene lost 4 bases and the J gene lost 10 bases, with 16 bases spanning the gap. The CDR3 runs 14 residues. DNA for the CDR3: TGTGCCAGCAGTGGACCATACCCCAAGAAGGAGCTGTTTTTT. As protein: CASSGPYPKKELFF.

The V call is TRBV2, the J call TRBJ2-5, with D perhaps matching TRBD2 (6 bases). V was cut by 4 bases and J by 5 bases, with 11 bases left in between. CDR3 length: 13 residues. In germline, CDR1 is SNHLY, CDR2 FYNNEI. The CDR3 DNA reads as TGTGCCAGCAGTGTCGGGGGTTGGGAGACCCAGTACTTC. Translating gives CASSVGGWETQYF.

V and J are TRBV18 and TRBJ1-1; D is undetermined. CDR3 size: 13 residues. V lost 6 bases to trimming and J lost 0 bases, with 8 bases between them. Germline assignment: CDR1 KGHSH and CDR2 LQKENI. The DNA for the CDR3 is TGTGCCAGCTCGCAGGCAATGAACACTGAAGCTTTCTTT. This encodes CASSQAMNTEAFF. Full variable domain (rest looked up from reference TRBV18 and TRBJ1-1): NAGVMQNPRHLVRRRGQEARLRCSPMKGHSHVYWYRQLPEEGLKFMVYLQKENIIDESGMPKERFSAEFPKEGPSILRIQQVVRGDSAAYFCASSQAMNTEAFFGQGTRLTVV.

The chain joins TRBV19 to TRBJ1-2, with 10 bases fitting TRBD1. Germline assignment: CDR1 LNHDA and CDR2 SQIVND (reference sequence). Unmatched junction bases numbered 1, after V lost 6 bases and J lost 3 bases. This CDR3 region has 13 residues. The CDR3 loop reads CASSGQGDYGYTF. CDR3 DNA sequence: TGTGCCAGTAGCGGACAGGGGGACTATGGCTACACCTTC.

The chain links TRBV14 to TRBJ2-1, with D perhaps matching TRBD2 (6 bases). The V end was cut by 0 bases, the J end by 7 bases, with 16 bases between. Germline V gene data show CDR1 as SGHDN and CDR2 as FVKESK. There are 16 residues in the CDR3. The CDR3 bases are TGTGCCAGCAGCCAAGAATGGGGCGCGGGGTTGAATGAGCAGTTCTTC. Amino acids: CASSQEWGAGLNEQFF.

J is TRBJ1-2 and V is TRBV30; TRBD1 might be the D (5 bases). CDR1 GTSNPN and CDR2 SVGIG come from the germline V gene (reference sequence). V lost 2 bases, J lost 3 bases, and 13 bases lay in between. The CDR3 contains 14 residues. CDR3 residues: CAWSTQGRDYGYTF. As DNA, the CDR3 is TGTGCCTGGAGTACCCAGGGAAGGGACTATGGCTACACCTTC. Full variable domain (missing parts from reference TRBV30 and TRBJ1-2): SQTIHQWPATLVQPVGSPLSLECTVEGTSNPNLYWYRQAAGRGLQLLFYSVGIGQISSEVPQNLSASRPQDRQFILSSKKLLLSDSGFYLCAWSTQGRDYGYTFGSGTRLTVV.

The chain joins TRBV5-1 to TRBJ2-5, with 10 bases matching TRBD1. Losses at the gene ends were 0 bases for V and 5 bases for J; bases not matched to a gene: 4. CDR1 and CDR2 from the germline V gene are SGHRS and YFSETQ. The CDR3 has 15 amino acids. CDR3 residues: CASSLVGTGAETQYF. The CDR3 nucleotides read TGCGCCAGCAGCTTGGTAGGGACAGGGGCCGAGACCCAGTACTTC.

The rearrangement uses TRBV7-9 and TRBJ2-7; no clear D gene. Trimming took off 3 bases at V and 5 bases at J, with 8 bases between the two ends. The CDR3 contains 12 residues. Germline lookup yields CDR1 SEHNR and CDR2 FQNEAQ (reference sequence). Written as DNA, the CDR3 is TGTGCCAGCAGCTTTACATCTGACGAGCAGTACTTC. It is translated as CASSFTSDEQYF.

This clone appeared a single time. The chain joins TRBV7-9 to TRBJ2-1, with a possible D match to TRBD1 (6 bases). The CDR3 spans 18 residues. Germline assignment: CDR1 SEHNR and CDR2 FQNEAQ (reference sequence). V lost 5 bases, J lost 4 bases, and 24 bases lay in between. CDR3 protein: CASSASLSGANMYNEQFF. The CDR3 DNA follows: TGTGCCAGCAGCGCGAGCCTATCAGGGGCCAACATGTACAATGAGCAGTTCTTC.

CDR3 DNA sequence: TGTGCCAGCAGGGGCGGACCGGCGGGCGTGGGGGGAGGTTATGGCTACACCTTC. It specifies CASRGGPAGVGGGYGYTF. The genes are TRBV28 and TRBJ1-2; D perhaps matches TRBD1 (5 bases). The V end was cut by 6 bases, the J end by 5 bases, with 28 bases between. From germline, CDR1 is MDHEN and CDR2 SYDVKM. The CDR3 spans 18 residues.

The J gene is TRBJ2-7, the V gene TRBV10-3; TRBD2 matches at 9 bases. The germline V gene has CDR1 ENHRY and CDR2 SYGVKD. V lost 0 bases to trimming and J lost 4 bases; unmatched junction nucleotides: 7. The CDR3 loop spans 16 amino acids. This CDR3 reads CAISESEAGGAYEQYF. CDR3 sequence (DNA): TGTGCCATCAGTGAGTCCGAAGCGGGGGGAGCTTACGAGCAGTACTTC.

The chain employs TRBV7-2 and TRBJ1-2; 10 nucleotides line up with TRBD1. Looked up from germline, CDR1 is SGHTA and CDR2 is FQGNSA. The CDR3 is 14 residues long. With V trimmed by 0 bases and J by 8 bases, 3 bases remained unmatched. The CDR3 here is CASSLAGTGVGYTF. CDR3 nucleotide sequence: TGTGCCAGCAGCTTAGCTGGGACAGGGGTGGGCTACACCTTC.

This clone occurred a few times. The rearrangement joins TRBV7-9 to TRBJ1-1, with D possibly being TRBD1 (5 bases). The V gene's germline CDR1 is SEHNR and CDR2 FQNEAQ (reference sequence). The CDR3 is made up of 13 amino acids. The V and J ends lost 2 bases and 6 bases respectively, with 10 bases between them. In DNA form, the CDR3 reads TGTGCCAGCAGCTTACGTCAGGGTTCTGAAGCTTTCTTT. It translates to CASSLRQGSEAFF.

This clone was observed a single time. The CDR3 reads CASSYPAGQLYGYTF. In DNA form, the CDR3 reads TGTGCCAGCAGTTACCCTGCGGGACAGCTCTATGGCTACACCTTC. The rearrangement uses TRBV6-6 and TRBJ1-2, with 7 bases lining up with TRBD1. There are 15 residues in the CDR3. The germline V gene encodes CDR1 MNHNY and CDR2 SVGAGI (reference sequence). The ends lost 2 bases at V and 4 bases at J; junction bases unmatched: 7.